Each of the 31 T cell receptor beta chains below was sequenced from the same sample in a study of T cells in tuberculosis. TCRdb's table, derived via immunoSEQ multiplex PCR, lists solely in-frame clones and lacks some. In the table there are 20,000 to 25,000 clones, 95% of which are singletons. Material for sequencing was PBMCs. The receptors here all came from a donor aged 10-30 years with latent tuberculosis or without tuberculosis infection.

V and J are TRBV9 and TRBJ2-2; a weak D match, TRBD2 (6 bases). CDR1 and CDR2 (germline): SGDLS, YYNGEE. The V end lost 3 bases, the J end lost 1 base, and 16 bases lay between the germline ends. There are 17 residues in the CDR3. The CDR3 DNA reads TGTGCCAGCAGCGCCCGCTCACGGCGGGGGAACACCGGGGAGCTGTTTTTT. This codes for CASSARSRRGNTGELFF.

The CDR3 nucleotides are TGTGCCAGCAGCACTAGCGGGGGGGCTTATACGCAGTATTTT. This translates into CASSTSGGAYTQYF. The chain has TRBV9 and TRBJ2-3; 13 bases agree with TRBD2. The CDR3 contains 14 residues. V lost 4 bases to trimming and J lost 7 bases; unmatched junction nucleotides: 3. Germline V lookup: CDR1 SGDLS, CDR2 YYNGEE.

This clone was seen only once. J is TRBJ2-6 and V is TRBV6-6; D unclear. The CDR3 runs 15 residues. V lost 7 bases to trimming and J lost 0 bases, with 10 bases between them. Germline assignment: CDR1 MNHNY and CDR2 SVGAGI (reference sequence). The CDR3 loop reads CASTADNSGANVLTF. The DNA of the CDR3 is TGTGCCAGCACCGCGGATAACTCTGGGGCCAACGTCCTGACTTTC.

V gene TRBV25-1 combines with J gene TRBJ1-4; no definite D call. The CDR3 extends over 12 amino acids. Germline V lookup: CDR1 MGHDK, CDR2 SYGVNS. The V end lost 2 bases, the J end lost 5 bases, and 3 bases lay between the germline ends. CDR3 nucleotides: TGTGCCAGCAGTGAAGTAAATGAAAAACTGTTTTTT. This sequence encodes CASSEVNEKLFF.

The rearrangement joins TRBV5-6 to TRBJ2-7; no firm D call. The germline V gene has CDR1 SGHDT and CDR2 YYEEEE. V lost 0 bases to trimming and J lost 3 bases, with 10 bases between them. This CDR3 has 14 amino acids. The chain's CDR3 is CASSLVHQYYEQYV. CDR3 coding DNA: TGTGCCAGCAGCTTGGTACACCAATACTACGAGCAGTACGTC.

The chain joins TRBV6-1 to TRBJ1-3, with a tentative D call TRBD1 (5 bases). In germline, CDR1 is MNHNS, CDR2 SASEGT. V was shortened by 3 bases and J by 0 bases, with 9 bases between the two germline ends. The CDR3 length is 15 residues. In DNA, the CDR3 is TGTGCCAGCAGTGAGGGGCAGGTCTCTGGAAACACCATATATTTT. This encodes CASSEGQVSGNTIYF.

This chain links TRBV6-1 with TRBJ2-7; the D is unclear. Per the germline V gene, CDR1 is MNHNS and CDR2 is SASEGT. The CDR3 sequence is 14 residues long. V was shortened by 0 bases and J by 4 bases, with 10 bases between the two germline ends. The CDR3 protein is CASSEARSDYEQYF. Written as DNA, the CDR3 is TGTGCCAGCAGTGAAGCGCGAAGTGATTACGAGCAGTACTTC.

In its sample, this clone was seen once. The chain couples TRBV25-1 to TRBJ1-3; tentatively, D is TRBD1 (5 bases). V lost 1 base to trimming and J lost 4 bases, with 11 bases between them. In germline, CDR1 is MGHDK, CDR2 SYGVNS. The length of the CDR3 is 15 residues. DNA of the CDR3: TGTGCCAGCAGTGAATGTAGGGGTAGCGGAAACACCATATATTTT. Translating gives CASSECRGSGNTIYF.

This sequence joins TRBV7-9 and TRBJ2-4; a weak D match, TRBD1 (5 bases). The V and J ends lost 4 bases and 6 bases respectively, with 7 bases between them. There are 12 residues in the CDR3. CDR1 and CDR2 from the germline V gene are SEHNR and FQNEAQ (reference sequence). Here the CDR3 reads CASSSTVNIQYF. The CDR3 DNA is TGTGCCAGCAGCTCGACAGTAAACATTCAGTACTTC. The entire variable domain, with the rest obtained from reference TRBV7-9 and TRBJ2-4, is as follows: DTGVSQNPRHKITKRGQNVTFRCDPISEHNRLYWYRQTLGQGPEFLTYFQNEAQLEKSRLLSDRFSAERPKGSFSTLEIQRTEQGDSAMYLCASSSTVNIQYFGAGTRLSVL.

The V call is TRBV9, the J call TRBJ1-3; D call uncertain. The V gene's germline CDR1 is SGDLS and CDR2 YYNGEE. This CDR3 comprises 14 residues. Trimming took off 3 bases at V and 0 bases at J, with 7 bases between the two ends. CDR3 in amino acids: CASSEGGSGNTIYF. CDR3 sequence (DNA): TGTGCCAGCAGCGAAGGCGGCTCTGGAAACACCATATATTTT.

The V gene is TRBV11-3, the J gene TRBJ1-3; 8 bases are a match to TRBD1. Germline-derived CDR1 and CDR2 are SGHNT and YENEEA. With V trimmed by 5 bases and J by 2 bases, 2 bases remained unmatched. This CDR3 spans 14 amino acids. CDR3 protein: CASSQTGAGNTIYF. In DNA form, the CDR3 reads TGTGCCAGCAGCCAGACAGGGGCTGGAAACACCATATATTTT.

The V call is TRBV9, the J call TRBJ1-2, with 9 bases lining up with TRBD1. The length of the CDR3 is 15 residues. Germline CDR1 SGDLS, CDR2 YYNGEE. With V trimmed by 4 bases and J by 7 bases, 11 bases remained unmatched. CDR3: CASSPAGSQGAGYTF. CDR3 DNA sequence: TGTGCCAGCAGCCCAGCCGGGTCACAGGGGGCTGGCTACACCTTC.

The CDR3 DNA follows: TGCGCCAGCAGCCAAGTTCGACTATTTATCACAGATACGCAGTATTTT. Amino acids: CASSQVRLFITDTQYF. The chain joins TRBV4-1 to TRBJ2-3, with TRBD2 as a possible D gene (5 bases). The CDR3 is 16 amino acids. CDR1 is MGHRA, CDR2 YSYEKL, per germline. V gave up 1 base and J gave up 2 bases, with 13 bases separating them.

The rearrangement links TRBV5-1 to TRBJ1-4, with 7 bases fitting TRBD1. Germline CDR1 reads SGHRS; CDR2 reads YFSETQ. This CDR3 is built from 16 residues. Trimming took 4 bases from V and 4 from J; bases not matched to a gene: 10. CDR3 in DNA: TGCGCCAGCAGCCCGCCAGGACAGGACTTTAATGAAAAACTGTTTTTT. Translation gives CASSPPGQDFNEKLFF.

CDR3 amino acids: CASSIFGGVLQETQYF. CDR3 DNA sequence: TGTGCCAGTAGTATCTTCGGGGGGGTTCTTCAAGAGACCCAGTACTTC. The chain uses TRBV19 and TRBJ2-5, with 8 bases lining up with TRBD2. Germline values: CDR1 LNHDA, CDR2 SQIVND (reference sequence). V gave up 3 bases and J gave up 2 bases; unmatched junction bases: 8. This CDR3 contains 16 residues.

The chain employs TRBV7-3 and TRBJ1-2, with 9 bases matching TRBD1. Trimming at V came to 6 bases and at J to 7 bases, leaving 12 bases not matched to a gene. Germline CDR1 and CDR2: SGHTA and FQGTGA. The CDR3 is 15 residues long. CDR3 amino acids: CASRRDSGQGVGYTF. The CDR3 bases are TGTGCCAGCAGGAGGGACTCGGGACAGGGAGTTGGCTACACCTTC.

The chain uses TRBV29-1 and TRBJ1-1, with 9 bases identical to TRBD1. Germline V CDR1 and CDR2: SQVTM, ANQGSEA. Trimming at V came to 7 bases and at J to 0 bases, leaving 9 bases not matched to a gene. The CDR3 consists of 15 residues. This CDR3 is CSGDRAALMNTEAFF. CDR3 nucleotides: TGCAGCGGGGACAGGGCGGCCCTCATGAACACTGAAGCTTTCTTT.

The chain has TRBV19 and TRBJ1-5; TRBD1 matches at 8 bases. V shed 0 bases, J shed 3 bases, and the junction held 16 bases outside the gene matches. Germline V CDR1 and CDR2: LNHDA, SQIVND (reference sequence). The CDR3 totals 20 residues. The CDR3 spells CASSIEGPRTGKRDNQPQHF. For the CDR3, the DNA is TGTGCCAGTAGTATAGAAGGCCCCCGGACAGGGAAAAGGGACAATCAGCCCCAGCATTTT.

A single count supports this clone. The rearrangement links TRBV30 to TRBJ1-2, with TRBD1 identical over 7 bases. The CDR3 has 14 amino acids. Germline CDR1 GTSNPN, CDR2 SVGIG (reference sequence). V was clipped by 5 bases and J by 4 bases; unmatched bases: 10. Written as DNA, the CDR3 is TGTGCCTGGGAAAGGGCAGGGGGAATCTATGGCTACACCTTC. Protein: CAWERAGGIYGYTF.

V gene TRBV5-1 combines with J gene TRBJ1-5, with 7 bases fitting TRBD1. This CDR3 is built from 15 residues. Germline CDR1 is SGHRS and CDR2 is YFSETQ. V lost 4 bases to trimming and J lost 2 bases; unmatched junction nucleotides: 6. The CDR3 region is CASSQTGSGNQPQHF. The CDR3 region has the DNA TGCGCCAGCAGCCAGACAGGGTCGGGCAATCAGCCCCAGCATTTT.

The chain links TRBV11-2 to TRBJ2-3, with 12 positions matching TRBD1. Germline values: CDR1 SGHAT, CDR2 FQNNGV. This CDR3 region has 16 residues. Losses at the gene ends were 0 bases for V and 4 bases for J; bases not matched to a gene: 2. In DNA, the CDR3 is TGTGCCAGCAGCTTAGACCGGGACAGGGGGCCAGATACGCAGTATTTT. Translation gives CASSLDRDRGPDTQYF.

The count of this clone is one. CDR3 DNA: TGTGCCAGCAGTTACTCGATAACACCCTCCTACGAGCAGTACTTC. It codes for CASSYSITPSYEQYF. The chain employs TRBV6-5 and TRBJ2-7, with D hard to call. CDR3 length: 15 residues. Trimming cost V 0 bases and J 0 bases, with 9 bases left between them. Per germline, CDR1 MNHEY and CDR2 SVGAGI.

This chain joins TRBV6-4 and TRBJ1-5; D may be TRBD1 (6 bases). The length of the CDR3 is 13 residues. Germline CDR1 reads MRHNA; CDR2 reads SNTAGT. With 4 bases removed from V and 6 bases from J, the gap between germline ends came to 10 bases. CDR3: CASSATGSQPQHF. The CDR3 region has the DNA TGTGCCAGCAGTGCGACAGGCAGTCAGCCCCAGCATTTT.

The chain uses TRBV5-1 and TRBJ2-1; 8 bases line up with TRBD2. This CDR3 region has 17 residues. V shed 3 bases and J 7 bases; nucleotides not matched to a gene: 15. Germline V lookup: CDR1 SGHRS, CDR2 YFSETQ. The CDR3 reads CASSSGQRGWGENEQFF. The DNA for the CDR3 is TGCGCCAGCAGCTCCGGACAGCGGGGGTGGGGCGAGAATGAGCAGTTCTTC.

The chain joins TRBV11-2 to TRBJ2-2, with D possibly TRBD1 on 6 matching bases. The CDR3 contains 16 residues. V was shortened by 4 bases and J by 3 bases, with 15 bases between the two germline ends. Per germline, CDR1 SGHAT and CDR2 FQNNGV. Here the CDR3 reads CASSSVDRPHTGELFF. The CDR3 nucleotides are TGTGCCAGCAGCTCGGTCGACAGGCCCCACACCGGGGAGCTGTTTTTT.

V is TRBV14 and J is TRBJ1-1; 7 bases line up with TRBD1. This CDR3 contains 14 residues. CDR1 SGHDN and CDR2 FVKESK come from the germline V gene. Trimming took 4 bases from V and 9 from J; bases not matched to a gene: 11. The CDR3 DNA reads as TGTGCCAGCAGCCCTCCCGGATCGGACAGGCAAGCTTTCTTT. Its protein product is CASSPPGSDRQAFF.

This chain connects TRBV6-1 to TRBJ2-1; 8 bases line up with TRBD1. V was pared by 11 bases and J by 6 bases, with 12 bases of the junction left unmatched. The V gene's germline CDR1 is MNHNS and CDR2 SASEGT. The CDR3 loop spans 14 amino acids. This CDR3 reads CAGDTGQETNEQFF. In DNA form, the CDR3 reads TGTGCCGGGGATACGGGACAGGAGACCAATGAGCAGTTCTTC.

This chain's CDR3 is CAILPQGGRNEAFF. CDR3 bases: TGCGCCATCCTTCCCCAGGGGGGAAGGAATGAAGCTTTCTTT. V is TRBV4-1 and J is TRBJ1-1, with TRBD1 identical over 7 bases. This CDR3 region has 14 residues. Germline loops: CDR1 MGHRA, CDR2 YSYEKL. Germline trimming cut 10 bases from V and 7 bases from J; bases unmatched to any gene: 15.

This clone has a single count. The V gene is TRBV5-6, the J gene TRBJ1-1; 8 positions agree with TRBD1. Trimming cost V 3 bases and J 6 bases; bases outside gene matches: 13. This CDR3 is 16 amino acids long. Germline values: CDR1 SGHDT, CDR2 YYEEEE. The CDR3 is CASSSHQDRVFPEAFF. The CDR3 coding sequence is TGTGCCAGCAGCTCACACCAGGACAGGGTTTTCCCTGAAGCTTTCTTT.

The chain links TRBV6-5 to TRBJ1-2; 8 bases fit TRBD1. The germline gives CDR1 MNHEY, CDR2 SVGAGI. V lost 3 bases and J lost 0; bases outside the gene matches: 6. The CDR3 extends over 16 amino acids. The chain's CDR3 is CASSYGQGATNYGYTF. DNA for the CDR3: TGTGCCAGCAGTTATGGTCAGGGGGCTACTAACTATGGCTACACCTTC.

The V and J genes are TRBV7-3 and TRBJ1-1; 7 bases agree with TRBD1. The CDR3 extends over 14 amino acids. Germline CDR1 reads SGHTA; CDR2 reads FQGTGA. V trimming: 5 bases; J trimming: 5 bases; junction bases outside the gene matches: 8. This CDR3 reads CASSLTGVGTEAFF. Here the CDR3 DNA reads TGTGCCAGCAGCCTTACAGGGGTTGGGACTGAAGCTTTCTTT.